The 3 T cell receptor beta chains listed next were all sequenced from one sample in a study of blood T cell repertoires in COVID-19. Generated by immunoSEQ multiplex PCR, the TCRdb table keeps only in-frame clones and is missing some. The table shows roughly 40,000 clones, with more than 65% occurring only once. The sample comprised peripheral blood. These receptors all stem from a human donor in a cohort sampled during active COVID-19.

The V and J genes are TRBV18 and TRBJ2-7, with 8 bases aligning to TRBD2. Germline assignment: CDR1 KGHSH and CDR2 LQKENI. Losses at the gene ends were 3 bases for V and 3 bases for J; bases not matched to a gene: 7. This CDR3 region has 15 residues. Here the CDR3 reads CASSPDASGSYEQYF. The CDR3, as DNA: TGTGCCAGCTCACCCGACGCGAGCGGGAGCTACGAGCAGTACTTC.

The chain uses TRBV7-9 and TRBJ2-2, with 10 bases identical to TRBD1. The length of the CDR3 is 18 residues. The trim removed 0 bases at V and 4 bases at J, leaving 8 bases unmatched. Germline assignment: CDR1 SEHNR and CDR2 FQNEAQ (reference sequence). This CDR3 reads CASSLARDRGLSTGELFF. The CDR3 bases are TGTGCCAGCAGCTTAGCGCGGGACAGGGGTTTAAGCACCGGGGAGCTGTTTTTT.

This chain connects TRBV18 to TRBJ2-7; maybe TRBD1 (5 bases). The ends were cut back, 4 bases at V and 7 bases at J, with 14 bases in the middle. The germline gives CDR1 KGHSH, CDR2 LQKENI. The CDR3 loop spans 13 amino acids. CDR3 nucleotides: TGTGCCAGCTCACTGGCAGGGTTGGGAGAGCAGTACTTC. Translated, it gives CASSLAGLGEQYF. The entire variable domain, with the rest obtained from reference TRBV18 and TRBJ2-7, is as follows: NAGVMQNPRHLVRRRGQEARLRCSPMKGHSHVYWYRQLPEEGLKFMVYLQKENIIDESGMPKERFSAEFPKEGPSILRIQQVVRGDSAAYFCASSLAGLGEQYFGPGTRLTVT.